Following are 22 T cell receptor beta chains from one sample sequenced in a study of spatial heterogeneity in lung cancer. A single record per CDR3 protein comes from TCRdb applying MiXCR to the 5' RACE reads. The data contain roughly 26,000 distinct CDR3 sequences, 5% to 6.5% of them singletons. The time point: blood at routine non-recurrence follow-up after resection. Whole RNA, which was extracted from tumor, nontumor lung tissue or frozen PBMC, was sequenced without any cell sorting. The starting material was PBMCs, obtained at follow-up. The receptors come from a male donor with early-stage non-small cell lung cancer.

At least ten counts were recorded for this clonotype. The gene calls are TRBV5-4 and TRBJ2-7; D perhaps matches TRBD2 (5 bases). Germline assignment: CDR1 SGHNT and CDR2 YYREEE (reference sequence). The CDR3 has 16 residues. V lost 0 bases and J lost 2, with 15 bases in between. This chain's CDR3 is CASSLESGKETYEQYF. In nucleotides, the CDR3 is TGTGCCAGCAGCTTGGAAAGCGGCAAAGAGACCTACGAGCAGTACTTC.

This clonotype was counted at least ten times. J is TRBJ2-2 and V is TRBV4-1, with D tentatively TRBD2 (6 bases). There are 15 residues in the CDR3. Germline loops: CDR1 MGHRA, CDR2 YSYEKL. Trimming took 1 base from V and 6 from J, leaving 12 bases between them. The DNA of the CDR3 is TGCGCCAGCAGCCAAGTACTTCTAGCGCCCGGGGAGCTGTTTTTT. Protein product: CASSQVLLAPGELFF.

This clonotype occurred many times. The chain recombines TRBV11-1 with TRBJ1-6; D gene ambiguous. The V end was cut by 4 bases, the J end by 5 bases, with 15 bases between. Germline V gives CDR1 SGHAT, CDR2 FQDESV (reference sequence). This CDR3 spans 16 amino acids. The CDR3 reads CASSSVTSEDNSPLHF. The CDR3 region has the DNA TGTGCCAGCAGCTCAGTGACGTCAGAAGATAATTCACCCCTCCACTTT.

This clonotype was counted many times. The CDR3: CATGQEGGYGNEQFF. The CDR3 DNA follows: TGTGCCACCGGCCAGGAGGGGGGTTACGGCAATGAGCAGTTCTTC. The chain combines TRBV10-3 with TRBJ2-1; the D call may be TRBD1 or TRBD2 (6 bases each). The CDR3 consists of 15 residues. Germline lookup yields CDR1 ENHRY and CDR2 SYGVKD. Trimming shortened V by 10 bases and J by 6 bases, and 22 bases separated the two germline ends.

This clonotype was seen many times. The J gene is TRBJ2-3, the V gene TRBV4-2; D may be TRBD2 (6 bases). The germline V gene encodes CDR1 LGHNA and CDR2 YNFKEQ. The CDR3 is 16 residues long. V was trimmed by 1 base and J by 2 bases, leaving 13 bases between them. The CDR3 DNA reads as TGTGCCAGCAGCCAAGGGGTAGCGGTTCTCACAGATACGCAGTATTTT. Its protein product is CASSQGVAVLTDTQYF.

V gene TRBV27 combines with J gene TRBJ2-7; TRBD2 aligns across 7 bases. Germline CDR1 MNHEY, CDR2 SMNVEV (reference sequence). J was trimmed by 0 bases and V by 2 bases; bases with no gene match: 1. The CDR3 extends over 14 amino acids. Here the CDR3 reads CASSLSGASYEQYF. The CDR3 region has the DNA TGTGCCAGCAGTTTAAGCGGGGCCTCCTACGAGCAGTACTTC.

This clonotype has at least ten counts. The J gene is TRBJ2-6, the V gene TRBV12-3 or TRBV12-4, with a possible D match to TRBD2 (5 bases). CDR3 size: 14 residues. Trimming stripped 8 bases from V and 2 bases from J, with 10 bases between. CDR3 bases: TGTGCCAGCGCCGGGAAAACTGGGGCCAACGTCCTGACTTTC. It specifies CASAGKTGANVLTF.

This clonotype was recorded many times. This chain links TRBV3-1 with TRBJ2-5; 8 nucleotides agree with TRBD2. Germline assignment: CDR1 LGHDT and CDR2 YNNKEL (reference sequence). The CDR3 length is 17 residues. V shed 2 bases, J shed 2 bases, and the junction held 10 bases outside the gene matches. CDR3 region: CASSQRGLALHQETQYF. The CDR3, as DNA: TGTGCCAGCAGCCAAAGAGGACTAGCCCTCCATCAAGAGACCCAGTACTTC.

The sample holds many counts of this clonotype. The genes are TRBV2 and TRBJ2-2; 7 bases map to TRBD1. Germline V lookup: CDR1 SNHLY, CDR2 FYNNEI. Germline trimming cut 10 bases from V and 5 bases from J; bases unmatched to any gene: 10. The CDR3 length is 14 residues. In DNA form, the CDR3 reads TGTGCCACCACCCTCAGGGGGTGGACCGGGGAGCTGTTTTTT. Protein: CATTLRGWTGELFF.

The chain employs TRBV7-2 and TRBJ2-1, with TRBD2 identical over 14 bases. CDR3 length equals 16 residues. With V trimmed by 3 bases and J by 6 bases, 4 bases remained unmatched. Germline lookup yields CDR1 SGHTA and CDR2 FQGNSA. The CDR3 is CASSFGGTSGGNEQFF. CDR3 DNA sequence: TGTGCCAGCAGCTTTGGCGGGACTAGCGGGGGCAATGAGCAGTTCTTC.

The CDR3 DNA reads as TGTGCCAGCAGAGATTTACGGGCGGGCACTAGCGGGGGGTCAGATACGCAGTATTTT. This encodes CASRDLRAGTSGGSDTQYF. This sequence joins TRBV7-2 and TRBJ2-3; 12 nucleotides align to TRBD2. The CDR3 has 19 residues. V dropped 6 bases and J dropped 4; count of bases not matched to a gene: 17. Germline lookup yields CDR1 SGHTA and CDR2 FQGNSA.

This clonotype was detected a few times. The chain couples TRBV10-3 to TRBJ1-1; a weak D match, TRBD1 (5 bases). The CDR3 runs to 16 residues. V was pared by 0 bases and J by 0 bases, with 11 bases between. Germline CDR1 and CDR2: ENHRY and SYGVKD. As DNA, the CDR3 is TGTGCCATCAGTGAGTCGTCGGCAGGGATGAACACTGAAGCTTTCTTT. It codes for CAISESSAGMNTEAFF.

This clonotype came up a few times. This chain connects TRBV12-5 to TRBJ2-3; 11 bases fit TRBD2. J was trimmed by 2 bases and V by 0 bases; bases with no gene match: 13. CDR1 is LGHNT and CDR2 is FRNRAP in the germline V gene. This CDR3 spans 20 amino acids. The CDR3 loop is CASGLVVWSGLAVTTDTQYF. In DNA form, the CDR3 reads TGTGCTAGTGGTTTGGTAGTTTGGTCGGGACTAGCGGTAACCACAGATACGCAGTATTTT.

V is TRBV18 and J is TRBJ1-6; D possibly corresponds to TRBD1 (5 bases). Trimming cost V 3 bases and J 10 bases, with 10 bases left between them. CDR3 length equals 13 residues. The germline gives CDR1 KGHSH, CDR2 LQKENI. CDR3 in amino acids: CASSPSEGSPLHF. CDR3 DNA sequence: TGTGCCAGCTCACCTTCCGAGGGGTCACCCCTCCACTTT.

This clonotype showed up many times. V usage is TRBV4-1 and J usage is TRBJ2-1; D may be TRBD1 (5 bases). Between the trimmed V and J ends, which lost 3 bases and 9 bases, there was a span of 12 bases. Germline V CDR1 and CDR2: MGHRA, YSYEKL. The length of the CDR3 is 13 residues. DNA of the CDR3: TGCGCCAGCAGCCAGGTTGGGGCTCCTGAGCAGTTCTTC. Amino acids: CASSQVGAPEQFF.

Ten or more counts support this clonotype. CDR3 region: CSVEVSGTEKLFF. The CDR3 coding sequence is TGCAGCGTTGAAGTTTCCGGGACTGAAAAACTGTTTTTT. V usage is TRBV29-1 and J usage is TRBJ1-4; possibly TRBD1 for D (5 bases). V lost 1 base, J lost 7 bases, and 10 bases lay in between. In germline, CDR1 is SQVTM, CDR2 ANQGSEA. The CDR3 extends over 13 amino acids. Based on the CDR3 plus reference TRBV29-1 and TRBJ1-4, the full variable domain is SAVISQKPSRDICQRGTSLTIQCQVDSQVTMMFWYRQQPGQSLTLIATANQGSEATYESGFVIDKFPISRPNLTFSTLTVSNMSPEDSSIYLCSVEVSGTEKLFFGSGTQLSVL.

This clonotype came up many times. The rearrangement joins TRBV9 to TRBJ1-5; possibly TRBD1 for D (5 bases). V lost 6 bases and J lost 7, with 17 bases in between. This CDR3 contains 14 residues. CDR1 is SGDLS, CDR2 YYNGEE, per germline. CDR3 loop: CASTRRGEWQPQHF. The CDR3 region has the DNA TGTGCCAGCACCCGACGGGGGGAATGGCAGCCCCAGCATTTT.

Many counts were recorded for this clonotype. The CDR3, as DNA: TGCAGCGTTGGGGGGTTTAATCAGCCCCAGCATTTT. Amino acids: CSVGGFNQPQHF. The chain is built from TRBV29-1 and TRBJ1-5, with D tentatively TRBD1 (5 bases). Trimming cost V 4 bases and J 4 bases, with 8 bases left between them. The CDR3 has 12 amino acids. Germline assignment: CDR1 SQVTM and CDR2 ANQGSEA.

This clonotype showed up many times. The chain links TRBV30 to TRBJ1-3; D call uncertain. This CDR3 is built from 14 residues. V was shortened by 3 bases and J by 0 bases, with 9 bases between the two germline ends. Germline CDR1 and CDR2: GTSNPN and SVGIG (reference sequence). Here the CDR3 DNA reads TGTGCCTGGAGCCCGATCAGCTCTGGAAACACCATATATTTT. Translating it yields CAWSPISSGNTIYF.

The chain is built from TRBV27 and TRBJ1-5; D is unclear. CDR1 MNHEY and CDR2 SMNVEV come from the germline V gene (reference sequence). The CDR3 runs to 14 residues. Trimming left V 3 bases short and J 3 bases short, with 9 bases between. The CDR3 region has the DNA TGTGCCAGCAGTTTCGGGCAGAACAATCAGCCCCAGCATTTT. This codes for CASSFGQNNQPQHF.

In its sample, this clonotype was seen many times. The J gene is TRBJ2-3, the V gene TRBV18; D not certain. There are 14 residues in the CDR3. V was shortened by 5 bases and J by 4 bases, with 13 bases between the two germline ends. The germline V gene encodes CDR1 KGHSH and CDR2 LQKENI. As DNA, the CDR3 is TGTGCCAGCTCATCCCTCGACTCAGCAGATACGCAGTATTTT. As protein: CASSSLDSADTQYF.

This clonotype was seen ten or more times. The gene calls are TRBV7-3 and TRBJ2-1; D gene uncertain. This CDR3 comprises 11 residues. Between the trimmed V and J ends, which lost 2 bases and 6 bases, there was a span of 2 bases. Germline lookup yields CDR1 SGHTA and CDR2 FQGTGA. CDR3 in amino acids: CASSLSNEQFF. The CDR3, as DNA: TGTGCCAGCAGCTTATCCAATGAGCAGTTCTTC.